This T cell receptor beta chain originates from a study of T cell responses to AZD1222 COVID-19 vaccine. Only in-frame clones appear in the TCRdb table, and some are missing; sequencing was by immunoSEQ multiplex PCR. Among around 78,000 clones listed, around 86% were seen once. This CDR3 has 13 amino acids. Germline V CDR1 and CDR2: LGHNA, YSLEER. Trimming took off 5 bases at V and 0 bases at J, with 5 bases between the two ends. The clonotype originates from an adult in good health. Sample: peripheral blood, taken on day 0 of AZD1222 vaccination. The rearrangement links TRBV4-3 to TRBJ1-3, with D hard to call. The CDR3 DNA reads TGCGCCAGCAGCTCCGGCTCTGGAAACACCATATATTTT. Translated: CASSSGSGNTIYF.